The 13 T cell receptor beta chains presented below share a single source sample, sequenced in a study of blood T cell repertoires in COVID-19. The assay was immunoSEQ multiplex PCR, and TCRdb's table has in-frame clones only and misses some. The data hold about 480,000 clones, with roughly 89% observed a single time. The source material was peripheral blood. The receptors derive from a man younger than 30 with COVID-19, enrolled during active disease.

This chain joins TRBV3-1 (or the pseudogene TRBV3-2) and TRBJ2-3, with TRBD2 matching 13 bases. The V gene end was trimmed by 6 bases and the J gene end by 6 bases; junction bases not matched to a gene: 6. The CDR3 is 15 residues long. CDR1 and CDR2 from the germline V gene are LGHDT and YNNKEL (reference sequence). The CDR3 coding sequence is TGTGCCAGCAGTCGACTAGCGGGGGGCCCGGATACGCAGTATTTT. It translates to CASSRLAGGPDTQYF.

The rearrangement joins TRBV6-5 to TRBJ2-1; D may be TRBD2 (5 bases). This CDR3 has 12 residues. Germline values: CDR1 MNHEY, CDR2 SVGAGI. Deletions cut 8 bases from V and 10 bases from J, with 15 bases between. The CDR3 bases are TGTGCCAGCTTGGAGGACTGGTGGGAGCAGTTCTTC. Encoded protein: CASLEDWWEQFF.

The J gene is TRBJ1-1, the V gene TRBV7-9; TRBD1 is a possible D gene (6 bases). V was shortened by 5 bases and J by 5 bases, with 18 bases between the two germline ends. Germline CDR1 SEHNR, CDR2 FQNEAQ (reference sequence). CDR3 length: 15 amino acids. CDR3 in DNA: TGTGCCAGCAGCGGCAACAGGGTAATAGGTACTGAAGCTTTCTTT. Protein: CASSGNRVIGTEAFF.

This clone appeared a few times. The V and J genes are TRBV29-1 and TRBJ2-1, with 11 bases fitting TRBD2. Trimming removed 4 bases from V and 8 bases from J; junction bases left unmatched: 4. Per germline, CDR1 SQVTM and CDR2 ANQGSEA. The CDR3 sequence is 13 residues long. The CDR3 loop is CSVVTSGSYEQFF. CDR3 sequence (DNA): TGCAGCGTTGTTACTAGCGGGAGTTATGAGCAGTTCTTC.

This clone has a handful of counts. J is TRBJ2-7 and V is TRBV5-1; weak D call: TRBD2 (6 bases). Germline V gene data show CDR1 as SGHRS and CDR2 as YFSETQ. The CDR3 length is 13 residues. Trimming took 0 bases from V and 5 from J, leaving 9 bases between them. The CDR3 sequence is CASSLGSGDEQYF. The CDR3 DNA reads as TGCGCCAGCAGCTTGGGGTCGGGAGACGAGCAGTACTTC.

This clone was seen a single time. The chain uses TRBV13 and TRBJ2-3, with D maybe TRBD2 (6 bases). V was shortened by 3 bases and J by 6 bases, with 13 bases between the two germline ends. Germline CDR1 reads PRHDT; CDR2 reads FYEKMQ (reference sequence). The CDR3 loop spans 14 amino acids. CDR3 loop: CASSLGGFADTQYF. The CDR3 DNA reads as TGTGCCAGCAGCTTGGGGGGTTTTGCGGATACGCAGTATTTT.

The chain recombines TRBV7-9 with TRBJ2-3; 7 bases are shared with TRBD2. Germline V gives CDR1 SEHNR, CDR2 FQNEAQ (reference sequence). J gave up 3 bases and V 2 bases, and 8 bases lay outside the gene matches. This CDR3 has 16 residues. In DNA, the CDR3 is TGTGCCAGCAGCTTACCAGAGGGAGGGCCGACAGATACGCAGTATTTT. This translates into CASSLPEGGPTDTQYF.

CDR3 nucleotide sequence: TGTGCCAGTAGTACGGGACAATACTCTGGGGCCAACGTCCTGACTTTC. Translated, it gives CASSTGQYSGANVLTF. V gene TRBV19 combines with J gene TRBJ2-6, with D perhaps matching TRBD1 (6 bases). This CDR3 has 16 amino acids. Germline CDR1 and CDR2: LNHDA and SQIVND (reference sequence). V was trimmed by 4 bases and J by 0 bases, leaving 10 bases between them.

This clone was picked up one time. The chain couples TRBV9 to TRBJ1-1; a weak D match, TRBD1 (5 bases). The CDR3 consists of 16 residues. V lost 7 bases and J lost 1, with 20 bases in between. The germline gives CDR1 SGDLS, CDR2 YYNGEE. CDR3: CASSQSGGGQNTEAFF. The CDR3 DNA reads TGTGCCAGCTCCCAGTCCGGGGGGGGTCAGAACACTGAAGCTTTCTTT.

The rearrangement links TRBV7-9 to TRBJ2-1; 8 nucleotides line up with TRBD1. Germline V CDR1 and CDR2: SEHNR, FQNEAQ (reference sequence). V trimming: 3 bases; J trimming: 7 bases; junction bases outside the gene matches: 2. This CDR3 has 13 residues. In DNA, the CDR3 is TGTGCCAGCAGCTTGACAGGGGCTAATGAGCAGTTCTTC. Its protein product is CASSLTGANEQFF.

J is TRBJ2-2 and V is TRBV7-9; D might be TRBD2 (6 bases). Trimming removed 3 bases from V and 2 bases from J, with 10 bases in between. Germline CDR1 SEHNR, CDR2 FQNEAQ (reference sequence). CDR3 length equals 15 residues. The CDR3 is CASSLEGPNTGELFF. The CDR3 nucleotides are TGTGCCAGCAGCTTGGAGGGGCCTAACACCGGGGAGCTGTTTTTT.

The J gene is TRBJ2-2, the V gene TRBV11-1; 12 nucleotides match TRBD2. The V gene's germline CDR1 is SGHAT and CDR2 FQDESV (reference sequence). This CDR3 has 16 amino acids. With 2 bases clipped from V and 5 bases from J, the junction kept 3 bases outside the gene matches. CDR3 in amino acids: CASSLRLAGVTGELFF. The DNA of the CDR3 is TGTGCCAGCAGCTTAAGACTAGCGGGGGTAACCGGGGAGCTGTTTTTT.

The chain combines TRBV2 with TRBJ1-5, with TRBD1 identical over 12 bases. The CDR3 runs to 16 residues. J lost 4 bases, V lost 6 bases, and 7 bases had no gene match. CDR1 is SNHLY, CDR2 FYNNEI, per germline. In DNA form, the CDR3 reads TGTGCCAGCAGGGGGGACAGGGGGCCTAGTAATCAGCCCCAGCATTTT. Translated: CASRGDRGPSNQPQHF. Filled out from reference TRBV2 and TRBJ1-5, the complete variable domain reads EPEVTQTPSHQVTQMGQEVILRCVPISNHLYFYWYRQILGQKVEFLVSFYNNEISEKSEIFDDQFSVERPDGSNFTLKIRSTKLEDSAMYFCASRGDRGPSNQPQHFGDGTRLSIL.